This T cell receptor (beta chain) was identified in a study of T cells after somatic rescue of genetic block. The repertoire was sequenced with immunoSEQ multiplex PCR; TCRdb's copy has only in-frame clones and lacks some. Among more than 70,000 clones listed, around 90% were seen once. This clone was observed once. CDR3 size: 18 residues. V shed 4 bases and J shed 0 bases, with 22 bases lying between them. Germline V lookup: CDR1 SGHDT, CDR2 YYEEEE. The V gene is TRBV5-6, the J gene TRBJ1-1, with a possible D match to TRBD1 (5 bases). Sequencing input: peripheral blood mononuclear cells (PBMCs). This TCR derives from a woman younger than 30. CDR3 sequence: CASSPLAKGARMNTEAFF. Here the CDR3 DNA reads TGTGCCAGCAGCCCCTTGGCGAAAGGGGCGAGGATGAACACTGAAGCTTTCTTT.